The 18 T cell receptor beta chains below were found in one sample sequenced in a study of T cells after somatic rescue of genetic block. Libraries were prepared by immunoSEQ multiplex PCR; TCRdb keeps only in-frame clonotypes and omits some of them. The table has around 14,000 clones, around 71% seen once. What was sequenced was peripheral blood mononuclear cells (PBMCs). These receptors all come from a boy aged 10-17 years.

This clone was detected only once. V and J are TRBV19 and TRBJ1-4, with D possibly TRBD1 on 6 matching bases. The CDR3 runs 14 residues. Germline V lookup: CDR1 LNHDA, CDR2 SQIVND (reference sequence). Trimming removed 7 bases from V and 5 bases from J, with 14 bases in between. The CDR3 DNA follows: TGTGCCAGTACCCTACAGGGAGGAAATGAAAAACTGTTTTTT. This translates into CASTLQGGNEKLFF.

The chain recombines TRBV6-4 with TRBJ2-3, with 10 bases aligning to TRBD2. The V gene end was trimmed by 6 bases and the J gene end by 8 bases; junction bases not matched to a gene: 5. CDR1 and CDR2 (germline): MRHNA, SNTAGT. The length of the CDR3 is 13 residues. The CDR3 protein is CASSPGLASTQYF. DNA of the CDR3: TGTGCCAGCAGCCCGGGACTAGCGAGTACGCAGTATTTT.

The rearrangement uses TRBV4-1 and TRBJ2-7; maybe TRBD2 (6 bases). The V gene lost 6 bases and the J gene lost 0 bases, with 21 bases spanning the gap. Looked up from germline, CDR1 is MGHRA and CDR2 is YSYEKL. The CDR3 totals 17 residues. The CDR3 DNA sequence: TGCGCCAGCAGTCTAAGGGGTCCGTTGGAGGGCTCCTACGAGCAGTACTTC. This translates into CASSLRGPLEGSYEQYF.

This clone was picked up a small number of times. The V gene is TRBV7-2, the J gene TRBJ2-3; 8 bases match TRBD1. This CDR3 is 14 amino acids long. Germline CDR1 and CDR2: SGHTA and FQGNSA. V gave up 3 bases and J gave up 7 bases; unmatched junction bases: 6. This CDR3 reads CASSFRDRLHTQYF. The CDR3 DNA reads TGTGCCAGCAGCTTTCGGGACAGGCTGCATACGCAGTATTTT.

The chain employs TRBV7-3 and TRBJ1-2, with a possible D match to TRBD1 (5 bases). V was clipped by 0 bases and J by 2 bases, with 7 bases between them. The CDR3 consists of 14 residues. The germline V gene has CDR1 SGHTA and CDR2 FQGTGA. For the CDR3, the DNA is TGTGCCAGCAGCTTAACCGGGGGGAACTATGGCTACACCTTC. Its protein product is CASSLTGGNYGYTF.

This clone was detected a few times. The chain has TRBV7-3 and TRBJ2-1, with D perhaps TRBD2 (6 bases). The CDR3 totals 15 residues. Germline loops: CDR1 SGHTA, CDR2 FQGTGA. V shed 2 bases and J shed 2 bases, with 10 bases lying between them. The CDR3 nucleotides read TGTGCCAGCAGCTTAGAGGGACTTACCTACAATGAGCAGTTCTTC. Translation gives CASSLEGLTYNEQFF.

The chain couples TRBV12-5 to TRBJ1-2; 8 bases line up with TRBD1. This CDR3 has 14 residues. From germline, CDR1 is LGHNT and CDR2 FRNRAP. The V gene end was trimmed by 5 bases and the J gene end by 8 bases; junction bases not matched to a gene: 10. The CDR3 protein is CASGLSDRARGYTF. CDR3 sequence (DNA): TGTGCTAGTGGTCTCTCGGACAGGGCGCGGGGCTACACCTTC.

This clone was recorded a few times. The V and J genes are TRBV7-2 and TRBJ1-2; weak D call: TRBD1 (5 bases). Per the germline V gene, CDR1 is SGHTA and CDR2 is FQGNSA. V lost 5 bases and J 4 bases, leaving 14 bases between the germline ends. The length of the CDR3 is 14 residues. The CDR3 here is CASSGRDPTYGYTF. The CDR3 DNA reads as TGTGCCAGCAGCGGGCGGGACCCTACCTATGGCTACACCTTC.

This clone was picked up a small number of times. The chain links TRBV28 to TRBJ2-7; D remains unclear. The germline CDR1 and CDR2 sequences are MDHEN and SYDVKM. Trimming took off 6 bases at V and 2 bases at J, with 8 bases between the two ends. The CDR3 contains 12 residues. For the CDR3, the DNA is TGTGCCAGCAGAGCGCGCCCCTACGAGCAGTACTTC. It is translated as CASRARPYEQYF.

The V and J genes are TRBV5-7 and TRBJ1-5, with D unresolved. TRBV5-7 is an open reading frame, and its role is uncertain. Deletions cut 0 bases from V and 4 bases from J, with 5 bases between. The CDR3 sequence is 13 residues long. The CDR3 loop reads CASSLGSNQPQHF. The DNA for the CDR3 is TGTGCCAGCAGCTTGGGATCGAATCAGCCCCAGCATTTT.

V is TRBV28 and J is TRBJ1-5; D gene uncertain. This CDR3 is built from 16 residues. V shed 0 bases and J shed 0 bases, with 9 bases lying between them. CDR1 MDHEN and CDR2 SYDVKM come from the germline V gene. In DNA, the CDR3 is TGTGCCAGCAGTTTATGGGCCGGCTATAGCAATCAGCCCCAGCATTTT. It yields the protein CASSLWAGYSNQPQHF.

There are a few counts of this clone. CDR3 DNA: TGTGCCAGCAGTTTCCACGGTGGCACCGGGGAGCTGTTTTTT. Protein product: CASSFHGGTGELFF. This chain uses TRBV6-5 with TRBJ2-2; D uncertain. The germline V and J ends were trimmed by 4 bases and 4 bases, with 10 bases remaining between them. Germline CDR1 MNHEY, CDR2 SVGAGI. CDR3 length: 14 residues.

This clone was observed once. The genes are TRBV30 and TRBJ1-6; the D gene is possibly TRBD1 (6 bases). The V gene lost 1 base and the J gene lost 6 bases, with 19 bases spanning the gap. The germline gives CDR1 GTSNPN, CDR2 SVGIG (reference sequence). The CDR3 totals 17 residues. In DNA form, the CDR3 reads TGTGCCTGGAGTGGGTTAAGACAGGCGATTACTAATTCACCCCTCCACTTT. It translates to CAWSGLRQAITNSPLHF.

The rearrangement links TRBV28 to TRBJ1-3, with unresolved D. The CDR3 covers 13 residues. Germline CDR1 is MDHEN and CDR2 is SYDVKM. V was pared by 2 bases and J by 2 bases, with 4 bases between. The CDR3 bases are TGTGCCAGCAGTTTAGGAGCTGGAAACACCATATATTTT. Residues: CASSLGAGNTIYF.

The chain recombines TRBV30 with TRBJ2-3; D possibly corresponds to TRBD2 (7 bases). CDR3 size: 17 residues. The V gene's germline CDR1 is GTSNPN and CDR2 SVGIG (reference sequence). Between the trimmed V and J ends, which lost 0 bases and 9 bases, there was a span of 25 bases. Here the CDR3 DNA reads TGTGCCTGGAGTGTCTACTTTGGGGGGGGCTTCCCCGGGACGCAGTATTTT. Amino acids: CAWSVYFGGGFPGTQYF.

The genes are TRBV6-5 and TRBJ1-5, with D unresolved. Trimming took 2 bases from V and 4 from J, leaving 6 bases between them. Germline V gene sequence: CDR1 MNHEY, CDR2 SVGAGI. This CDR3 region has 13 residues. The CDR3, as DNA: TGTGCCAGCAGTTACGGGAGGAATCAGCCCCAGCATTTT. It translates to CASSYGRNQPQHF.

This clone was picked up a small number of times. The chain uses TRBV5-1 and TRBJ2-1, with 8 nucleotides matching TRBD2. The length of the CDR3 is 16 residues. Trimming removed 4 bases from V and 6 bases from J; junction bases left unmatched: 12. The germline V gene has CDR1 SGHRS and CDR2 YFSETQ. The CDR3 region has the DNA TGCGCCAGCAGCCCACTGGGGGGCGGGGGGCCCAATGAGCAGTTCTTC. Encoded protein: CASSPLGGGGPNEQFF.

The rearrangement joins TRBV27 to TRBJ1-2, with TRBD1 identical over 7 bases. With V trimmed by 1 base and J by 4 bases, 12 bases remained unmatched. The CDR3 has 17 amino acids. Germline CDR1 reads MNHEY; CDR2 reads SMNVEV (reference sequence). CDR3 DNA: TGTGCCAGCAGTTTATTAGGGACAGCCCTAAGCCTCTATGGCTACACCTTC. This gives the protein CASSLLGTALSLYGYTF.